This passage covers 7 T cell receptor beta chains from one sample sequenced in a study of CD8+CD57+ T cells in acquired aplastic anemia. The patients chosen for sequencing had shown expansion of CD8+CD57+ cells (detected by flow cytometry). Researchers used genomic DNA as the template to profile TCR beta VDJ and CDR3. Via MiXCR, TCRdb re-called the reads, giving one row per CDR3 protein. This table has hundreds of thousands of distinct CDR3 sequences, approximately 32% appearing once. The material sequenced was sorted CD4+, CD8+, or CD8+CD57+ T cells (not recorded which) from PBMCs. The receptors shown here come from a human donor with aplastic anemia.

This clonotype was picked up many times. The genes are TRBV11-1 and TRBJ1-1, with 10 bases identical to TRBD1. After removal of 2 bases from V and 2 bases from J, the junction contained 8 bases not matched to a gene. Germline assignment: CDR1 SGHAT and CDR2 FQDESV (reference sequence). This CDR3 has 17 residues. This chain's CDR3 is CASSLSGQGRSNTEAFF. In DNA form, the CDR3 reads TGTGCCAGCAGCTTATCGGGACAGGGGAGAAGTAACACTGAAGCTTTCTTT.

This clonotype came up many times. The V and J genes are TRBV9 and TRBJ1-6; perhaps TRBD1 as D (6 bases). V lost 2 bases and J 9 bases, leaving 12 bases between the germline ends. CDR3 size: 14 residues. Germline loops: CDR1 SGDLS, CDR2 YYNGEE. CDR3 bases: TGTGCCAGCAGCGTCGGGGGGCTGGGTTCACCCCTCCACTTT. Residues: CASSVGGLGSPLHF.

This clonotype was seen a handful of times. CDR3 sequence: CASSLTGGAVYDTQYF. The CDR3 DNA reads as TGTGCCAGCAGCCTAACCGGGGGGGCCGTATATGATACGCAGTATTTT. The rearrangement uses TRBV3-1 and TRBJ2-3, with 8 bases aligning to TRBD2. This CDR3 spans 16 amino acids. The J segment lost 6 bases and the V segment lost 4 bases, leaving 12 bases of the junction unmatched. Per the germline V gene, CDR1 is LGHDT and CDR2 is YNNKEL (reference sequence).

This chain links TRBV25-1 with TRBJ2-6, with TRBD1 matching over 9 bases. V was clipped by 4 bases and J by 6 bases; unmatched bases: 4. Germline values: CDR1 MGHDK, CDR2 SYGVNS. CDR3 length: 15 residues. CDR3 sequence reads: CASSVQGAAANVLTF. CDR3 coding DNA: TGTGCCAGCAGTGTACAGGGGGCGGCGGCCAACGTCCTGACTTTC.

The chain employs TRBV25-1 and TRBJ1-2, with D possibly being TRBD1 (6 bases). The ends were cut back, 6 bases at V and 8 bases at J, with 13 bases in the middle. The CDR3 is 12 residues long. The V gene's germline CDR1 is MGHDK and CDR2 SYGVNS. The CDR3 here is CASSKDSPGYTF. The CDR3 region has the DNA TGTGCCAGCAGCAAGGACAGCCCCGGCTACACCTTC.

The chain couples TRBV9 to TRBJ2-5; 12 positions match TRBD1. V dropped 0 bases and J dropped 4; count of bases not matched to a gene: 10. Germline V gene data show CDR1 as SGDLS and CDR2 as YYNGEE. CDR3 length: 18 residues. The CDR3 nucleotides read TGTGCCAGCAGCGTAGGTGGTCGGGGACAGGGGGCGGGAGAGACCCAGTACTTC. It encodes CASSVGGRGQGAGETQYF.

This clonotype was picked up many times. The genes are TRBV10-3 and TRBJ1-1, with 9 positions matching TRBD1. Germline-derived CDR1 and CDR2 are ENHRY and SYGVKD. The CDR3 contains 14 residues. V shed 6 bases and J 3 bases; nucleotides not matched to a gene: 5. CDR3 amino acids: CAIRGQGWDTEAFF. The CDR3 bases are TGTGCCATCAGGGGACAGGGTTGGGACACTGAAGCTTTCTTT.